This T cell receptor (beta chain) is drawn from a study of CD8 T cells in Susac syndrome. Reverse transcription of roughly 0.5 to 1 ug RNA used random hexamers. Using its own MiXCR run on the immunoSEQ multiplex PCR reads, TCRdb lists one record per CDR3 protein. The table has roughly 190,000 distinct CDR3 sequences, 80% to 95% seen once; the top ten hold 0.1% to 0.12%. From blood CD8+ and CD4+ T cells, TCR beta sequences were generated. Per the germline V gene, CDR1 is LNHDA and CDR2 is SQIVND (reference sequence). Trimming cost V 7 bases and J 4 bases, with 25 bases left between them. The CDR3 is 17 amino acids.

The J gene is TRBJ1-1, the V gene TRBV19; no clear D. The clonotype comes from a human donor in good health. Sequencing input: CD4+ T cells from PBMCs. Here the CDR3 DNA reads TGTGCCAGTACTATGAAGGGCCTATCTCAAGGGCGCACTGAAGCTTTCTTT. Amino acid sequence: CASTMKGLSQGRTEAFF.